This T cell receptor beta chain appears in the sequencing data of a study of T cell repertoires in cytomegalovirus infection. Study information: It was the public TCR beta signatures that indicated both CMV infection and matching HLA type.

TCRdb analysed the reads with MiXCR anew, one entry per CDR3 protein. The sample lists about 830,000 distinct CDR3 sequences; approximately 32% were seen once. To note about this clonotype: Its specificity is unknown.

The CDR3 loop spans 16 amino acids. The trim removed 0 bases at V and 1 base at J, leaving 3 bases unmatched. Per the germline V gene, CDR1 is MNHEY and CDR2 is SVGAGI. The rearrangement joins TRBV6-5 to TRBJ2-4, with 7 bases lining up with TRBD1. Sequencing used cultured CD8+ T cells from PBMCs, obtained from culture after CMV antigen stimulation. The origin of this receptor is a human donor in good health (CMV status not recorded). Some clones in this sample may be carry-over from other donors' samples. CDR3 coding DNA: TGTGCCAGCAGTTACTCACAGGGGAAGGCCAAAAACATTCAGTACTTC. Amino acids: CASSYSQGKAKNIQYF.